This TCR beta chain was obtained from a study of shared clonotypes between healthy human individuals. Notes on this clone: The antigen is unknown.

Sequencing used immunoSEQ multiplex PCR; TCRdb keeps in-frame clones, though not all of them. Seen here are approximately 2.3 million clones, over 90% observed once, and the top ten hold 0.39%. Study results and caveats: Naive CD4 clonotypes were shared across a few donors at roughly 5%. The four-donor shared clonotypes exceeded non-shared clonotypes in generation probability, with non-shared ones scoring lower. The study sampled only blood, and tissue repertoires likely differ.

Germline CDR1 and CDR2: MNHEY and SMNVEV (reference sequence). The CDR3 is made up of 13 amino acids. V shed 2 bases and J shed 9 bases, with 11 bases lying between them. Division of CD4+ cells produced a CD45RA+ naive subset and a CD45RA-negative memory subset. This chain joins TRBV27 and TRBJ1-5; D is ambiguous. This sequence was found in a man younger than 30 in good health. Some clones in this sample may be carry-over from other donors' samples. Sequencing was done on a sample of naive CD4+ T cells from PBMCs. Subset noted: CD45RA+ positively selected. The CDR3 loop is CASSLNPLSPQHF. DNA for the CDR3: TGTGCCAGCAGTTTAAATCCCCTCTCGCCCCAGCATTTT.